Shown below are 7 T cell receptor beta chains from a single sample sequenced in a study of blood T cells in healthy people across ages. Next came a second PCR, run for roughly 6 to 11 cycles, which used a sample-barcoded 5' primer along with a J-beta primer mix. TCRdb called the 5' RACE reads again in MiXCR, with one record for every CDR3 protein. Counted here are roughly 800,000 distinct CDR3 sequences, roughly 35% occurring once; the ten biggest clones make up 13%. The source material was blood. The receptor source for this set is a man between 18 and 35 years old in good health.

This clonotype was seen more than once but under ten times. V and J are TRBV4-2 and TRBJ1-1; tentatively, D is TRBD1 (5 bases). V was shortened by 1 base and J by 10 bases, with 10 bases between the two germline ends. This CDR3 comprises 12 residues. CDR1 is LGHNA, CDR2 YNFKEQ, per germline. CDR3 sequence (DNA): TGTGCCAGCAGCCAAGTGGGGGGAGGAGCTTTCTTT. Its protein product is CASSQVGGGAFF.

This chain connects TRBV4-2 to TRBJ1-1; D gene unclear. Germline-derived CDR1 and CDR2 are LGHNA and YNFKEQ. V was cut by 0 bases and J by 5 bases, with 7 bases left in between. The CDR3 runs 13 residues. The CDR3 DNA reads as TGTGCCAGCAGCCAAGAGCCGCAGACTGAAGCTTTCTTT. Its protein product is CASSQEPQTEAFF.

As concerns this clonotype: The junction shows a germline mismatch at one end, possibly a read error. The gene calls are TRBV4-2 and TRBJ2-3; 7 positions match TRBD2. Germline loops: CDR1 LGHNA, CDR2 YNFKEQ. There are 15 residues in the CDR3. CDR3 protein: CASSQGLAGTDTLYF. For the CDR3, the DNA is TGTGCCAGCAGCCAAGGACTAGCCGGCACAGATACGCTGTATTTT.

The rearrangement uses TRBV5-1 and TRBJ2-7; 11 nucleotides align to TRBD2. The J call may be in error: the DNA end matches TRBJ2-1 better. Germline CDR1 SGHRS, CDR2 YFSETQ. This CDR3 has 14 amino acids. CDR3 DNA sequence: TGCGCCAGCAGATCCGGGACTAGCGGCGGTGGGCAGTTCTTC. This translates into CASRSGTSGGGQFF.

This clonotype was seen a few times. In nucleotides, the CDR3 is TGCAGCATCCCCGCCCAGGGGGAGACCGGGGAGCTGTTTTTT. Protein product: CSIPAQGETGELFF. The rearrangement joins TRBV29-1 to TRBJ2-2; 7 bases match TRBD1. Germline CDR1 reads SQVTM; CDR2 reads ANQGSEA. V shed 8 bases and J 5 bases; nucleotides not matched to a gene: 11. This CDR3 has 14 residues.

The V and J genes are TRBV5-4 and TRBJ1-3, with D possibly being TRBD1 (6 bases). With 3 bases removed from V and 4 bases from J, the gap between germline ends came to 14 bases. This CDR3 region has 15 residues. CDR1 and CDR2 (germline): SGHNT, YYREEE (reference sequence). The CDR3 nucleotides read TGTGCCAGCAGCTCCCTTTCGGGGGCCGGAAACACCATATATTTT. Its protein is CASSSLSGAGNTIYF.

CDR3 amino acids: CASSRDRGNNSPLHF. The CDR3 nucleotides are TGTGCCAGCAGTCGGGACAGGGGGAATAATTCACCCCTCCACTTT. The rearrangement uses TRBV6-5 and TRBJ1-6, with TRBD1 matching 11 bases. V shed 5 bases and J 5 bases; nucleotides not matched to a gene: 2. From germline, CDR1 is MNHEY and CDR2 SVGAGI. This CDR3 spans 15 amino acids.